Described below is a single T cell receptor beta chain sequence and its context. Its antigen is unknown. Qualities for individual bases were not recorded, and no much larger clone is one base off. This specimen comes from a study of shared clonotypes between healthy human individuals (dated by TCRdb to the early 2020s). Background for the entire study: A couple of women and a few men aged 18 to 49 years were included in the cohort. For each donor, three plates each were used for CD4 naive and CD4 memory, two plates were used for CD8 naive, and one plate was used for CD8 memory. Blood TCR repertoires of roughly five healthy adults were deeply sequenced to estimate repertoire size and the extent of clonotype sharing between individuals. Different laboratories and diverse techniques were used to prepare libraries and sequence TCR repertoires, to increase sequencing depth and limit assay-specific biases. Each donor's leukapheresis produced roughly between roughly 0.85 and 9 billion PBMCs.

Using the deep immunoSEQ assay, multiplex PCR amplified TCR CDR3 regions from genomic DNA. For each cell subset, the extracted genomic DNA was distributed evenly across all wells of several immunoSEQ 96-well plates, and each plate served as one replicate. Each replicate PCR for sorted subsets received about 220 ng genomic DNA, equal to 30,000 or so T cell genomes. The purified libraries were quantified using a Qubit 3.0 fluorometer, sized with a Bioanalyzer 2100, and then quantified again using the KAPA Library Quantification kit. Each immunoSEQ 96-well plate was sequenced on its own single-read 150-cycle Illumina NextSeq 550 flow cell. Per the original workflow: Because the immunoSEQ output held only junctional sequences and lacked quality scores, the filtering could not match the filtering applied to full-length reads. Sequences were annotated with PyIR, a Python wrapper for IgBLAST v1.9, using IMGT germline references to assign V/J genes and CDR3. Reads with weak V/J assignments (E-value above 1e-6), missing CDR3, stop codons, out-of-frame junctions, or ambiguous translated residues were removed. V3J clonotypes were defined as sequences sharing an identical inferred V gene, J gene, and CDR3 amino acid sequence. The percentage overlap between two repertoires was calculated by dividing the number of shared unique clonotypes by the size of the smaller repertoire. Richness of each repertoire was evaluated using RTK rarefaction, the Chao1 estimator, and Recon v2.1 estimates of unobserved clonotypes. Generation probabilities were computed with OLGA for all TCRbeta clonotypes obtained by the gDNA method from four donors. The source is immuneACCESS, and TCRdb retained only in-frame sequences with V and J called. Part of the clones is not carried over; for the studies checked, unresolved V genes explain less than half of this, and the remainder is unexplained. V, J and clone size reflect that table, while D and trimming were determined from the DNA. The sample table lists about 2.1 million clones, roughly 91% of them with a count of one. The ten largest clonotypes hold under 2% of the sample.

CD8 naive samples consisted of CD45RO-negative cells that were positively selected for CCR7, yielding a CD45RA+CCR7+ population without TemRA cells. The donors were healthy, HIV-negative adults who had no recently reported acute infections or vaccinations. Only Caucasian adults living in Nashville, Tennessee, USA were represented among the donors. Blood was collected by leukapheresis, and PBMCs were isolated by Ficoll-Histopaque density gradient centrifugation and then cryopreserved in liquid nitrogen vapor phase. Analytical flow cytometry was used to check the purity and quantity of every magnetically sorted T cell population. From each sorted fraction, genomic DNA was isolated and quantified by UV absorbance on a Nanodrop 2000c. The CDR3 has 13 amino acids, counting the end cysteine and phenylalanine. The sequence is cut down to CDR3 DNA, 39 bases in frame from base 1. Between the V and J ends, shortened by 3 bases and 3 bases respectively, the junction contains 9 bases. The germline V gene specifies MGHRA as CDR1 and YSYEKL as CDR2.

The full study reports these points: Naive subsets generally had larger estimated clonotype richness than memory subsets did. Based on pairwise subsampling, the degree of clonotype sharing among donors was expected to be affected by sequencing depth. When a handful of donors were compared, the shared fraction of clonotypes was around 4.6% for naive CD4, 3.5% for naive CD8, roughly 2.5% for memory CD4, and under 0.5% for memory CD8. Only blood was sampled, and tissue TCR repertoires likely differ from those in blood. Even with the large sequencing depth, rarefaction of the sorted-subset datasets indicated that sequencing was incomplete. The small number of donors limited the genetic and exposure-history diversity represented. Higher generation probabilities were observed for clonotypes shared by all four sorted-subset donors than for non-shared clonotypes.

The chain was built from TRBV4-1 and TRBJ2-7, with the D gene not confidently named. Source material: naive CD8+ T cells from PBMCs. The sample's cell subset or site label, decoded: CD45RA+CCR7+. This clonotype was sampled from a man aged 18 to 29 in good health. Some clones in this sample may be carry-over from other donors' samples. The nucleotide sequence is given as TGCGCCAGCAGCCACCCAAAGGGCTACGAGCAGTACTTC. Its protein reads: CASSHPKGYEQYF.